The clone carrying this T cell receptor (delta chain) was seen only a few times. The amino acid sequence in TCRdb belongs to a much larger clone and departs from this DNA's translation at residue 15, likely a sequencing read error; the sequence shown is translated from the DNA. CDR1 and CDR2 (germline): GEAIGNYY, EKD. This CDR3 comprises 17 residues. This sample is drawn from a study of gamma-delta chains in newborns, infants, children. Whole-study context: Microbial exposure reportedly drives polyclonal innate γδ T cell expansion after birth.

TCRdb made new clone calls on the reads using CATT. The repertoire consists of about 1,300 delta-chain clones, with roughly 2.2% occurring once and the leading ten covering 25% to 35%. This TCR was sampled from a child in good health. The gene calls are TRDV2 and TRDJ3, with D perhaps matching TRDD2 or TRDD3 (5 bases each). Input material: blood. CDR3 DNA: TGTGCCTGTGTTAGGGGGGCCTACTCCTGGGACACCCGACAGACGTTTTTC. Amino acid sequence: CACVRGAYSWDTRQTFF.